The next 6 T cell receptor beta chains were all read from a single sample in a study of CD4 and CD8 cells across lung adenocarcinoma regions. TCRdb used MiXCR to reprocess the PCR reads, holding one entry per CDR3 protein. The sample lists some 16,000 distinct CDR3 sequences; 55% were seen once. Sequenced: CD8+ T cells from the center of a lung tumor. These receptor sequences come from a female donor with lung adenocarcinoma. The CD4 and CD8 labels of this study may be unreliable.

This clonotype was found many times. CDR3 sequence: CASSLTTQGSGETQYF. The DNA of the CDR3 is TGCGCCAGCAGCCTGACTACACAGGGATCGGGAGAGACCCAGTACTTC. The rearrangement links TRBV4-1 to TRBJ2-5; TRBD1 is a possible D gene (6 bases). This CDR3 has 16 residues. V was pared by 4 bases and J by 4 bases, with 19 bases between. The germline gives CDR1 MGHRA, CDR2 YSYEKL.

In its sample, this clonotype was seen many times. CDR3 region: CASSAELGQGFDEQFF. The CDR3 coding sequence is TGTGCCAGCAGCGCCGAGCTGGGACAGGGGTTCGATGAGCAGTTCTTC. The chain employs TRBV9 and TRBJ2-1, with 10 bases matching TRBD1. There are 16 residues in the CDR3. The junction had 11 bases not matched to a gene; V was cut back by 3 bases and J by 8 bases. The V gene's germline CDR1 is SGDLS and CDR2 YYNGEE.

This clonotype appeared a few times. The chain carries TRBV6-1 and TRBJ1-3; D gene uncertain. The CDR3 contains 14 residues. Germline lookup yields CDR1 MNHNS and CDR2 SASEGT. The V end was cut by 3 bases, the J end by 0 bases, with 6 bases between. The chain's CDR3 is CASSDGPSGNTIYF. In DNA, the CDR3 is TGTGCCAGCAGTGACGGTCCCTCTGGAAACACCATATATTTT.

This sequence joins TRBV6-1 and TRBJ2-1, with TRBD2 matching 8 bases. The J segment lost 15 bases and the V segment lost 1 base, leaving 14 bases of the junction unmatched. CDR3 length: 15 amino acids. Germline assignment: CDR1 MNHNS and CDR2 SASEGT. CDR3 in DNA: TGTGCCAGCAGTGAAGAGAGACTAGCGTCCCCTAGGCCGTTCTTC. It specifies CASSEERLASPRPFF.

This clonotype was recorded at least ten times. This sequence joins TRBV4-1 and TRBJ2-3; D is uncertain. The CDR3 runs 13 residues. The germline CDR1 and CDR2 sequences are MGHRA and YSYEKL. The ends were cut back, 0 bases at V and 4 bases at J, with 5 bases in the middle. For the CDR3, the DNA is TGCGCCAGCAGCCAAGACGACGCAGATACGCAGTATTTT. It yields the protein CASSQDDADTQYF.

V is TRBV7-9 and J is TRBJ2-5; 10 bases are shared with TRBD2. The last part of the DNA fits TRBJ2-1 better; the J call may be wrong. The germline CDR1 and CDR2 sequences are SEHNR and FQNEAQ (reference sequence). The CDR3 length is 15 residues. The CDR3 DNA follows: TGTGCCAGCAGCTTAGAGGGGACTAGCGACAATGAGCAGTTCTTC. Protein: CASSLEGTSDNEQFF.